The rows below give T cell receptor beta chains drawn from one sample of a study of OX40 agonist ivuxolimab in advanced cancers. The table came from immunoSEQ multiplex PCR; TCRdb's copy has only in-frame clones and leaves some out. The top ten hold under 30% of the sample, which has around 26,000 clones, more than 75% seen once. The sequencing used CD4+ or CD8+ T cells sorted from blood, collected in a trial of the OX40 agonist ivuxolimab. Source of these receptors: an adult with an advanced solid tumor such as melanoma, head and neck, liver or kidney cancer. Each CDR3 is given with its conserved first and last residue. The D gene is left open where the match is weak. Where a row states a size, it is once, few, many or the class of an expanded clone; other rows omit it.

TRBV20-1	-	many	TRBJ2-1	CSAKPSSEQFF	TGCAGTGCAAAGCCTAGCTCCGAGCAGTTCTTC
TRBV28	-	-	TRBJ2-7	CASSLGHSYEQYF	TGTGCCAGCAGTCTCGGACATTCCTACGAGCAGTACTTC
TRBV28	-	-	TRBJ2-2	CASSLETRATGELFF	TGTGCCAGCAGTTTAGAGACACGGGCCACCGGGGAGCTGTTTTTT
TRBV27	-	-	TRBJ1-6	CASSFIPDNSPLHF	TGTGCCAGCAGTTTCATTCCAGATAATTCACCCCTCCACTTT
TRBV29-1	TRBD1	-	TRBJ2-7	CSVEAGGDEQYF	TGCAGCGTTGAAGCAGGGGGCGACGAGCAGTACTTC
TRBV27	TRBD2	-	TRBJ2-7	CASSGPLDVGGSYNEQYF	TGTGCCAGCAGTGGACCACTGGATGTGGGGGGGTCTTATAACGAGCAGTACTTC
TRBV29-1	-	few	TRBJ1-2	CSAPEQGLRGYTF	TGCAGCGCCCCAGAACAGGGCCTGAGGGGCTACACCTTC
TRBV6-4	TRBD1	-	TRBJ1-6	CASSDSRTGENSPLHF	TGTGCCAGCAGTGACTCCCGGACAGGGGAAAATTCACCCCTCCACTTT
TRBV25-1	-	-	TRBJ2-1	CASSGESSYNEQFF	TGTGCCAGCAGTGGAGAGAGCTCCTACAATGAGCAGTTCTTC
TRBV7-9	-	-	TRBJ1-3	CASSLGNQSLSGNTIYF	TGTGCCAGCAGCTTAGGAAACCAGTCCCTCTCTGGAAACACCATATATTTT
TRBV6-5	-	-	TRBJ2-7	CASSLPPDSYEQYF	TGTGCCAGCAGTTTACCCCCTGACAGCTACGAGCAGTACTTC
TRBV28	-	-	TRBJ1-1	CASRLGGLNTEAFF	TGTGCCAGCCGACTTGGTGGTCTAAACACTGAAGCTTTCTTT
TRBV2	TRBD1	-	TRBJ2-7	CASRSTGGAGNEQYF	TGTGCCAGCAGGAGTACAGGGGGCGCGGGAAACGAGCAGTACTTC
TRBV19	-	-	TRBJ2-7	CASSISGDETPPYEQYF	TGTGCCAGTAGTATATCCGGGGATGAGACACCACCCTACGAGCAGTACTTC
TRBV29-1	TRBD1	-	TRBJ1-3	CSVDTGESSGNTIYF	TGCAGCGTTGATACAGGGGAGAGCTCTGGAAACACCATATATTTT
TRBV5-1	TRBD1	-	TRBJ2-3	CASSLEGQSTDTQYF	TGCGCCAGCAGCTTGGAGGGACAGAGCACAGATACGCAGTATTTT
TRBV9	TRBD1	few	TRBJ2-2	CASSDPRDSGSGELFF	TGTGCCAGCAGCGACCCAAGGGACAGTGGTTCCGGGGAGCTGTTTTTT
TRBV9	-	-	TRBJ1-3	CASSAGGGAGNTIYF	TGTGCCAGCAGCGCGGGGGGTGGAGCTGGAAACACCATATATTTT
TRBV27	-	-	TRBJ2-2	CASSWSDSNTGELFF	TGTGCCAGCAGTTGGAGTGACTCGAACACCGGGGAGCTGTTTTTT
TRBV4-1	TRBD1	-	TRBJ1-3	CASSFGTGLGNTIYF	TGCGCCAGCAGCTTCGGGACAGGCCTGGGAAACACCATATATTTT
TRBV9	-	few	TRBJ2-7	CASSGGADGTSYEQYF	TGTGCCAGCAGCGGGGGGGCGGACGGGACCTCCTACGAGCAGTACTTC
TRBV7-8	TRBD2	-	TRBJ2-4	CASSSRTSAGSHIQYF	TGTGCCAGCAGCTCAAGGACTAGCGCGGGTAGTCACATTCAGTACTTC
TRBV11-2	-	-	TRBJ2-3	CASSDLAGERDTQYF	TGTGCCAGCAGCGACCTTGCAGGGGAACGGGATACGCAGTATTTT
TRBV25-1	TRBD2	-	TRBJ2-3	CASRGGSSSTDTQYF	TGTGCCAGCCGCGGGGGGAGCTCGAGCACAGATACGCAGTATTTT